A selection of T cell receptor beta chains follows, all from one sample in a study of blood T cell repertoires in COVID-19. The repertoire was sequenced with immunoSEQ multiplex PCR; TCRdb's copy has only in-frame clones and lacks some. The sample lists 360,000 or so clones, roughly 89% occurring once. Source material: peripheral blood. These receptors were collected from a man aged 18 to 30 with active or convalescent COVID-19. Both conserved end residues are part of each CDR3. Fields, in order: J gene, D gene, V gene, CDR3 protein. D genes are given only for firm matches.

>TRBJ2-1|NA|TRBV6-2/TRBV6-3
CASSYTQRGEQFF
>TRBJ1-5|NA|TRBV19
CASSISVYSNQPQHF
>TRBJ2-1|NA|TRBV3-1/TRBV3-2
CASSQRDFLREQFF
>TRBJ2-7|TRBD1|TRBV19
CASESDRIYVEQYF
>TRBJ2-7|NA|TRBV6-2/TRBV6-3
CASSYSSYEQYF
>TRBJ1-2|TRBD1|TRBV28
CASSLPAGGTGGPYGYTF
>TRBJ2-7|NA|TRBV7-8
CASSLESSTGEQYF
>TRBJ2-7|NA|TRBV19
CASSVYRDIYEQYF
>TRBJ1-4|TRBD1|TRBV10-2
CASMGQGVEKLFF
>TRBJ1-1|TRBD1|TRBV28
CASRTGTVNTEAFF
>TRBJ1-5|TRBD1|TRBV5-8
CASSLRTGTQPQHF
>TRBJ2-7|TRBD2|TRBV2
CASSEALAGGPRYEQYF
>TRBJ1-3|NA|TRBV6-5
CASSYSGDSGNTIYF
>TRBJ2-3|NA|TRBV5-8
CASSHYRSGADTQYF
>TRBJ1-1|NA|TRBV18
CASSGANTEAFF
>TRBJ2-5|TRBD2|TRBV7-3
CASSVSGEETQYF
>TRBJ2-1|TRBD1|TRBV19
CASRAHLGTGYNEQFF
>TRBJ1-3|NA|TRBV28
CASNFYSGNTIYF
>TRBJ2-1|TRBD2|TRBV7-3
CASSQLAGGPRKNEQFF
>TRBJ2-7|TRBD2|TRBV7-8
CASNSRGEGSYEQYF
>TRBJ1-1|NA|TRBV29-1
CSVRDSTEAFF
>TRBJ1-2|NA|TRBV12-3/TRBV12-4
CASSKQASYGYTF
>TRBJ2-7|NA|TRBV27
CASSSVGGGTEQYF
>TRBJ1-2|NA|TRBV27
CASSSGPALGDYGYTF
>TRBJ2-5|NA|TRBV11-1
CASRRGLTGETQYF
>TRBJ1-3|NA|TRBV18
CASSPEQGSGNTIYF
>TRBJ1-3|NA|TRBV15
CATSRETGYGNTIYF
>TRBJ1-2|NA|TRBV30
CAWSEGGARGYTF
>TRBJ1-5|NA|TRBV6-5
CASRGPTSNQPQHF
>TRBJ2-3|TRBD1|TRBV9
CASSVDETGYTDTQYF
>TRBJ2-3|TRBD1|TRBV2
CASRGTGEDTQYF
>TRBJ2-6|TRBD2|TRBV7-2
CASSLVVLAGGTGANVLTF
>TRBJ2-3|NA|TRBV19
CASSGIRGDTQYF
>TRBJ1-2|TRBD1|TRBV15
CATSRDRAGYTF
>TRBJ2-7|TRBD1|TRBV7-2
CASSPGWDRVYEQYF
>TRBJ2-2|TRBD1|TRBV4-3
CASSQGTGTTGELFF
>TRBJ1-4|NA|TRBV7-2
CASSPRDEKLFF
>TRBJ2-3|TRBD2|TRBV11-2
CASSFGGSGADTQYF
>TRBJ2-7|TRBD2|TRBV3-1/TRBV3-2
CASSQGAGGLYEQYF
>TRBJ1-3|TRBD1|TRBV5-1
CASSLIGTVSGNTIYF
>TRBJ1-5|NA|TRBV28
CASSLPGPQHF
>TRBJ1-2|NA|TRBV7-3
CASSPYHTDSARYGYTF
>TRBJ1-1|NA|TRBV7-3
CASSPVGGGTEAFF
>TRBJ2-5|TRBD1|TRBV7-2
CASSSGQGAPQETQYF
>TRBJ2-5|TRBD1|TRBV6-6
CASSYTTGVETQYF